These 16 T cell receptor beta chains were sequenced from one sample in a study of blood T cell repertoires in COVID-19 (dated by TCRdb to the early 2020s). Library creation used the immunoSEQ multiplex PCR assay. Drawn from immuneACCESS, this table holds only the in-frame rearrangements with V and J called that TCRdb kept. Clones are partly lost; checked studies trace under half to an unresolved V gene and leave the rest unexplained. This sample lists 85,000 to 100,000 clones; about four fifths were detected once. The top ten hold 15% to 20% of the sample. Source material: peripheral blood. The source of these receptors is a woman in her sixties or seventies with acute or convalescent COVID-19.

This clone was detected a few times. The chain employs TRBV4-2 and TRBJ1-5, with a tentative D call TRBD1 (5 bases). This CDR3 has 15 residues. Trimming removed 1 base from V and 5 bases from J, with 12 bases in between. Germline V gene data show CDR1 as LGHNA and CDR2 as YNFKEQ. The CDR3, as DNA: TGTGCCAGCAGCCAAGTTACAGGAATCCATCAGCCCCAGCATTTT. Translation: CASSQVTGIHQPQHF.

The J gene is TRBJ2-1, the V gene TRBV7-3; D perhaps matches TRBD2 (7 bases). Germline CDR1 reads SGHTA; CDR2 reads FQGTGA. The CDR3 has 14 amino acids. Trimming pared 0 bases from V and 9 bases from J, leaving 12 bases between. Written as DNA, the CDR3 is TGTGCCAGCAGCTTAACGGGGGGGCCGACTGAGCAGTTCTTC. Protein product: CASSLTGGPTEQFF.

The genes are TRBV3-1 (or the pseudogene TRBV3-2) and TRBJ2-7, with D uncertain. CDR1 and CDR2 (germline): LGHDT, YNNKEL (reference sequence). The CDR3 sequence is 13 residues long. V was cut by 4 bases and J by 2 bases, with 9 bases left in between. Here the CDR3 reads CASSLNQAYEQYF. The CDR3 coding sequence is TGTGCCAGCAGCCTTAACCAGGCCTACGAGCAGTACTTC.

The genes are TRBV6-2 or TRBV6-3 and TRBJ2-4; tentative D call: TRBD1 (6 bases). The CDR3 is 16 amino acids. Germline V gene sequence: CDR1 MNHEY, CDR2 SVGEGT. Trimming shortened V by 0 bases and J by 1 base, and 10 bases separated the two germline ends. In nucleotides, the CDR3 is TGTGCCAGCAGTTACTCTCCTACAGGGGCCAAAAACATTCAGTACTTC. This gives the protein CASSYSPTGAKNIQYF.

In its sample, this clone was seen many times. The DNA for the CDR3 is TGTGCCTGGAGAGGAGGGGGCATCTATGGCTACACCTTC. It codes for CAWRGGGIYGYTF. The chain carries TRBV30 and TRBJ1-2, with 7 bases fitting TRBD1. The CDR3 totals 13 residues. With V trimmed by 3 bases and J by 4 bases, 5 bases remained unmatched. Germline V gene sequence: CDR1 GTSNPN, CDR2 SVGIG (reference sequence).

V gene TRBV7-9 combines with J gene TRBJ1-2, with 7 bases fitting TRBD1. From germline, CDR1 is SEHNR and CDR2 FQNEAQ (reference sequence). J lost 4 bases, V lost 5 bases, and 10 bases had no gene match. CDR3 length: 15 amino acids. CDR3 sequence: CASSGVDRAAYGYTF. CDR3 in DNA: TGTGCCAGCAGCGGCGTCGACAGGGCTGCCTATGGCTACACCTTC.

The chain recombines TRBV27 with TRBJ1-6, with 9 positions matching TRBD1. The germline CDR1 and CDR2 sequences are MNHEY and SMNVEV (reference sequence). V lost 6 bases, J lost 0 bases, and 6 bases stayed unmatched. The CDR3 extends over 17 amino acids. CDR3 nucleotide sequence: TGTGCCAGCAGCCCGGGGACAGGGAGCTCCTATAATTCACCCCTCCACTTT. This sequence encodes CASSPGTGSSYNSPLHF.

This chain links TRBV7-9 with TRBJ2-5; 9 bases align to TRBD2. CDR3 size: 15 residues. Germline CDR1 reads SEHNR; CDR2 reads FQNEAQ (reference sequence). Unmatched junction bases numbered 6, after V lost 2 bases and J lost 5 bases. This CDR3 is CASSLFLAGHETQYF. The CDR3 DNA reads TGTGCCAGCAGCTTATTTCTAGCGGGGCATGAGACCCAGTACTTC.

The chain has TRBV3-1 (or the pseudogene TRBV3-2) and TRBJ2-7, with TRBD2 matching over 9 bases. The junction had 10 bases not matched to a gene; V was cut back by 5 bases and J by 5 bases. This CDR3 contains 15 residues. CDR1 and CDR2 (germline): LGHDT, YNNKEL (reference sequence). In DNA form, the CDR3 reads TGTGCCAGCAGCTATAGCGGGGGTCTCGTGGACGAGCAGTACTTC. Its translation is CASSYSGGLVDEQYF.

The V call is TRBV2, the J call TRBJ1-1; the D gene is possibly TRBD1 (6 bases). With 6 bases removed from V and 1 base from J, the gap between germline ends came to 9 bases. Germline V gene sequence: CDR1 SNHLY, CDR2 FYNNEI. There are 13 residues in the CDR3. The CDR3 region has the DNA TGTGCCAGCAGAGGACAGCCGAACACTGAAGCTTTCTTT. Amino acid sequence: CASRGQPNTEAFF.

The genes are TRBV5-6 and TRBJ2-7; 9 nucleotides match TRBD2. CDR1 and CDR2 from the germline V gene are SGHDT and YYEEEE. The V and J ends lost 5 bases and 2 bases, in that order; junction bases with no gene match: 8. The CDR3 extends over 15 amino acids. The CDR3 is CASREGLAGPYEQYF. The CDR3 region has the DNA TGTGCCAGCAGAGAGGGGCTAGCGGGGCCCTACGAGCAGTACTTC.

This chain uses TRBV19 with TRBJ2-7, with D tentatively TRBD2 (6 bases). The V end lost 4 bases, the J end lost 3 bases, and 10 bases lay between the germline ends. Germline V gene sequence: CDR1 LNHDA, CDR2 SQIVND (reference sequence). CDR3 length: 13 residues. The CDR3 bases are TGTGCCAGTAGTACTCAGGGAGGCTACGAGCAGTACTTC. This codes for CASSTQGGYEQYF.

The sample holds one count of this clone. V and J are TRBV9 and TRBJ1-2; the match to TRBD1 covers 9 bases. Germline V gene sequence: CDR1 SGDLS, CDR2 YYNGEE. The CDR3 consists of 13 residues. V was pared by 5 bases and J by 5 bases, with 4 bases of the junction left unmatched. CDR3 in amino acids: CASSDRGSYGYTF. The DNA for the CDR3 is TGTGCCAGCAGTGACAGGGGGTCGTATGGCTACACCTTC.

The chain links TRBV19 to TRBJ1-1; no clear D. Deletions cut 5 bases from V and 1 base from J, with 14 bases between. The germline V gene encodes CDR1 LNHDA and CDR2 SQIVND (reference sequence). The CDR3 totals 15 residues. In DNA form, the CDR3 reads TGTGCCAGTAGTCCACGACCTCTAGGGAACACTGAAGCTTTCTTT. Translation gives CASSPRPLGNTEAFF.

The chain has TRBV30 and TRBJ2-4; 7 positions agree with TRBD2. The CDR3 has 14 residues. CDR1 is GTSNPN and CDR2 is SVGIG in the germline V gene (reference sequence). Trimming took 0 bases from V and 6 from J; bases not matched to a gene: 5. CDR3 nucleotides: TGTGCCTGGAGTGTGGGAGGGGAAGCAAACATTCAGTACTTC. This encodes CAWSVGGEANIQYF.

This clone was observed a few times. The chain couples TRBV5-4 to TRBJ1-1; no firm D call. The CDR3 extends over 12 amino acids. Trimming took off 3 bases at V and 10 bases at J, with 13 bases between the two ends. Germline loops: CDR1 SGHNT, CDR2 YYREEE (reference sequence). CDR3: CASSSREEGAFF. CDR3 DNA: TGTGCCAGCAGCTCCCGAGAGGAGGGAGCTTTCTTT.